These 15 T cell receptor beta chains came from one sample sequenced in a study of T cells expressing NK-cell markers. TCRdb reprocessed the 5' RACE reads, keeping one entry per CDR3 protein, no DNA. This listing includes about 410,000 distinct CDR3 sequences. The specimen was blood T cells: a sorted CD56 or NKG2C T cell subset, CD4+ or CD8+ T cells, or bulk PBMC T cells (not recorded which). All receptors derive from a woman in her fifties or sixties in good health.

The rearrangement links TRBV28 to TRBJ2-4; TCRdb lists TRBD2, though no DNA is available to test this call. This CDR3 has 18 residues. Looked up from germline, CDR1 is MDHEN and CDR2 is SYDVKM. CDR3 sequence reads: CASSLGSLAGGLINIQYF.

The V call is TRBV20-1, the J call TRBJ2-3. Germline-derived CDR1 and CDR2 are DFQATT and SNEGSKA (reference sequence). The CDR3 runs 16 residues. The CDR3: CSARDESGASTDTQYF.

The chain links TRBV20-1 to TRBJ2-1; with no DNA, the TCRdb D assignment of TRBD1 cannot be verified. The CDR3 sequence is 11 residues long. Germline V gives CDR1 DFQATT, CDR2 SNEGSKA (reference sequence). CDR3 region: CSATRTGEQFF.

This sequence joins TRBV25-1 and TRBJ2-5; the TCRdb D gene call, TRBD1, has no DNA to confirm it. This CDR3 has 15 residues. Per germline, CDR1 MGHDK and CDR2 SYGVNS. This CDR3 reads CASSARVPSQETQYF.

The gene calls are TRBV7-6 and TRBJ2-5; no DNA is available, so the TRBD1 call from TCRdb remains unchecked. Germline V gene lookup returns CDR1 SGHVS and CDR2 FNYEAQ. This CDR3 has 15 residues. CDR3: CASSLLHRTQETQYF.

The chain joins TRBV6-5 to TRBJ2-2; TCRdb outputs TRBD1, but without DNA this stays unchecked. The CDR3 is 16 amino acids. The germline CDR1 and CDR2 sequences are MNHEY and SVGAGI. The CDR3 loop is CASRLLGTGIAGELFF.

The rearrangement uses TRBV6-5 and TRBJ2-3; TCRdb proposes TRBD2, but this gene call is untestable without DNA. The V gene's germline CDR1 is MNHEY and CDR2 SVGAGI. The CDR3 totals 14 residues. The CDR3 sequence: CAARGGAVTDTQYF.

The V call is TRBV12-3 or TRBV12-4, the J call TRBJ2-2; TCRdb names TRBD1, which stays unverified in the absence of DNA. The CDR3 spans 16 residues. CDR3: CASSLALGGYPGELFF.

V and J are TRBV5-1 and TRBJ2-2; there is no DNA to check the TCRdb D call of TRBD1. The CDR3 is 15 residues long. Germline V gives CDR1 SGHRS, CDR2 YFSETQ. This chain's CDR3 is CASIRDRTSAGELFF.

The V call is TRBV7-2, the J call TRBJ2-3; TCRdb indicates TRBD2, and absent DNA this call remains unverified. CDR3 length equals 14 residues. Germline CDR1 and CDR2: SGHTA and FQGNSA. CDR3 region: CASSSLGPGDTQYF.

This chain uses TRBV27 with TRBJ2-7; TCRdb picks TRBD2, but there is no DNA to check that call. The CDR3 runs to 16 residues. CDR1 is MNHEY, CDR2 SMNVEV, per germline (reference sequence). Here the CDR3 reads CASRLMVPSGSYEQYF.

The CDR3 loop is CASSRDRQGGYTF. V is TRBV7-2 and J is TRBJ1-2; TCRdb names TRBD1, which stays unverified in the absence of DNA. This CDR3 spans 13 amino acids. The germline CDR1 and CDR2 sequences are SGHTA and FQGNSA. The full variable domain, its missing parts supplied by reference TRBV7-2 and TRBJ1-2, is GAGVSQSPSNKVTEKGKDVELRCDPISGHTALYWYRQSLGQGLEFLIYFQGNSAPDKSGLPSDRFSAERTGGSVSTLTIQRTQQEDSAVYLCASSRDRQGGYTFGSGTRLTVV.

CDR3 protein: CASSQQGQTYGYTF. The genes are TRBV18 and TRBJ1-2; TCRdb reports TRBD1, a call that lacks DNA to check it against. The CDR3 extends over 14 amino acids. Germline V CDR1 and CDR2: KGHSH, LQKENI.

The genes are TRBV5-1 and TRBJ2-7; TCRdb returns TRBD2, unconfirmable since there is no DNA. CDR1 is SGHRS and CDR2 is YFSETQ in the germline V gene. The CDR3 loop spans 17 amino acids. CDR3 sequence: CASSFFPRGASPYEQYF.

The V and J genes are TRBV29-1 and TRBJ2-5. Per the germline V gene, CDR1 is SQVTM and CDR2 is ANQGSEA. The CDR3 extends over 14 amino acids. CDR3 protein: CSVFGREKQETQYF. The whole variable domain, filled in from reference TRBV29-1 and TRBJ2-5, reads SAVISQKPSRDICQRGTSLTIQCQVDSQVTMMFWYRQQPGQSLTLIATANQGSEATYESGFVIDKFPISRPNLTFSTLTVSNMSPEDSSIYLCSVFGREKQETQYFGPGTRLLVL.